This T cell receptor (beta chain) was identified during a study of identical twins. Findings and limits, study-wide: Abundant cord blood beta clonotypes carried fewer insertions; memory repertoires showed none.

Ten or more counts support this clonotype. The antigen is undetermined. After template switching added a universal primer site, the resulting cDNA carried unique molecular identifiers. MiXCR, applied by TCRdb to the 5' RACE reads, yields one record per CDR3 protein. The table has 450,000 or so distinct CDR3 sequences, 14% seen once. V gave up 4 bases and J gave up 2 bases; unmatched junction bases: 15. This CDR3 has 18 amino acids. CDR1 and CDR2 from the germline V gene are SGHRS and YFSETQ. These data also featured in a second study, about yellow fever vaccine responses in identical twins.

The chain carries TRBV5-1 and TRBJ2-3; 8 bases line up with TRBD1. Source material: CD4+ T cells sorted from blood. This receptor was identified in a woman aged 18-29 years in good health. CDR3 bases: TGCGCCAGCAGCCTCGGGACAGGCCTTTCACCACTCACAGATACGCAGTATTTT. Translating it yields CASSLGTGLSPLTDTQYF.